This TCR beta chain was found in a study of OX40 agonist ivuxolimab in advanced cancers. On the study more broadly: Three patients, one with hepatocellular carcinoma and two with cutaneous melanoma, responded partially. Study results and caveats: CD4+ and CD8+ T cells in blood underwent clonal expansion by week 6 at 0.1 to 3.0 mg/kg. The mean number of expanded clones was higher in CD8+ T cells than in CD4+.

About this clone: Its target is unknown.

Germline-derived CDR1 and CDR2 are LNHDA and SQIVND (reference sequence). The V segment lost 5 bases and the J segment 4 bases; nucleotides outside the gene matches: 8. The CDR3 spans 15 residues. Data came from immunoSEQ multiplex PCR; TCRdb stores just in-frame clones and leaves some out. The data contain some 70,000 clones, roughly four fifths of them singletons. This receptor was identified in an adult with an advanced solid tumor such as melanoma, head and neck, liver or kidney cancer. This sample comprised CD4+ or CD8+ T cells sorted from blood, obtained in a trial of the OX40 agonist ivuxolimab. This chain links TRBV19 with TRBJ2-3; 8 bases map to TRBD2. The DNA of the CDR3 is TGTGCCAGTAGTCACGTTTCGGGAGGGCCAGATACGCAGTATTTT. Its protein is CASSHVSGGPDTQYF.